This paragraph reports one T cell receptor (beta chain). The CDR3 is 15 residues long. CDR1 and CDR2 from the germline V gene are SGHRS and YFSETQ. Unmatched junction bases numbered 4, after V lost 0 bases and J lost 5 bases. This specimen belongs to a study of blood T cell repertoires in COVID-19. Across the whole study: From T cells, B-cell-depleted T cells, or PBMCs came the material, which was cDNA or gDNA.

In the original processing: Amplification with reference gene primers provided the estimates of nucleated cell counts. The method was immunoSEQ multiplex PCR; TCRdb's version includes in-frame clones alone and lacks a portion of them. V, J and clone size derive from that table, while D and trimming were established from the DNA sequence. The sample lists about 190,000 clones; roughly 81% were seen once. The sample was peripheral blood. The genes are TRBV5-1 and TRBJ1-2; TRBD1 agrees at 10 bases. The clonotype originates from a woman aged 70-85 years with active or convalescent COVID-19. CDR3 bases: TGCGCCAGCAGCTTGGTGGGACAGGGGTGGTATGGCTACACCTTC. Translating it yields CASSLVGQGWYGYTF.